What follows is one T cell receptor (beta chain) and its context. This CDR3 has 15 residues. Looked up from germline, CDR1 is MNHNY and CDR2 is SVGAGI (reference sequence). V dropped 7 bases and J dropped 8; count of bases not matched to a gene: 13. The entry originates in a study of cytomegalovirus exposure and HLA in healthy donors. The PCR contained 60 Vbeta and 13 Jbeta primers. Sequenced by immunoSEQ multiplex PCR; TCRdb stores in-frame clones only, minus some. The sample yields roughly 110,000 clones, around 73% seen once. The genes are TRBV6-6 and TRBJ1-4, with 7 bases identical to TRBD1. Sequencing used PBMCs. The receptor's source is a woman in her thirties in good health and CMV-seropositive. CDR3 coding DNA: TGTGCCAGCACCTACTCAGGGACAGAGAAAGAAAAACTGTTTTTT. Protein sequence: CASTYSGTEKEKLFF.